A single sample is the source of the 32 T cell receptor beta chains below, sequenced in a study of memory CD4+ T cells and cytomegalovirus serostatus. TCRdb's copy holds only in-frame clones and misses some; the assay was immunoSEQ multiplex PCR. The sample holds some 41,000 clones; around 80% are singletons and the top ten take approximately 6.5%. Single viable CD3+CD4+CD8-CD45RO+ cells were sorted as the memory CD4+ T cells. The sample taken for sequencing was memory CD4+ T cells from blood. The receptors were gathered from an adult in good health and CMV-seronegative.

This chain uses TRBV29-1 with TRBJ2-5, with 10 bases matching TRBD2. V lost 8 bases, J lost 1 base, and 7 bases stayed unmatched. CDR1 SQVTM and CDR2 ANQGSEA come from the germline V gene. The CDR3 is made up of 14 amino acids. CDR3 coding DNA: TGCAGCACCCTAGCGGGAGCCTTCCAAGAGACCCAGTACTTC. Amino acids: CSTLAGAFQETQYF.

The V and J genes are TRBV2 and TRBJ2-7, with D hard to call. Trimming removed 5 bases from V and 3 bases from J, with 11 bases in between. The CDR3 runs 13 residues. Looked up from germline, CDR1 is SNHLY and CDR2 is FYNNEI. The CDR3 coding sequence is TGTGCCAGCAGTCATCGGATTAGCTACGAGCAGTACTTC. It yields the protein CASSHRISYEQYF.

Note on this clone: An end of the junction does not agree with germline; a read error may underlie this. The chain has TRBV4-3 and TRBJ1-2; D perhaps matches TRBD1 (5 bases). There are 18 residues in the CDR3. Germline V lookup: CDR1 LGHNA, CDR2 YSLEER. The CDR3 here is CTSSQGYNAGGTVYGYTF. In DNA, the CDR3 is TGCACCAGCAGCCAAGGCTACAACGCGGGGGGGACCGTGTATGGCTACACCTTC.

The chain links TRBV7-6 to TRBJ2-2; D is uncertain. This CDR3 contains 13 residues. V was clipped by 4 bases and J by 1 base, with 4 bases between them. Germline assignment: CDR1 SGHVS and CDR2 FNYEAQ. DNA of the CDR3: TGTGCCAGCAGCTCTGGGAACACCGGGGAGCTGTTTTTT. It codes for CASSSGNTGELFF.

V is TRBV13 and J is TRBJ1-1, with TRBD1 matching over 9 bases. After removal of 4 bases from V and 4 bases from J, the junction contained 10 bases not matched to a gene. Germline CDR1 is PRHDT and CDR2 is FYEKMQ (reference sequence). The CDR3 runs to 16 residues. CDR3 bases: TGTGCCAGCAGCTCAGGACAGGGGCAGGGTTCCACTGAAGCTTTCTTT. It is translated as CASSSGQGQGSTEAFF.

This clone was detected many times. This chain uses TRBV6-4 with TRBJ2-1; 8 nucleotides align to TRBD2. Germline trimming cut 6 bases from V and 1 base from J; bases unmatched to any gene: 8. Germline V gene lookup returns CDR1 MRHNA and CDR2 SNTAGT. The CDR3 is 16 residues long. The chain's CDR3 is CASSPTGRGSYNEQFF. As DNA, the CDR3 is TGTGCCAGCAGCCCGACCGGGAGGGGGTCCTACAATGAGCAGTTCTTC.

Sample share makes this clone medium-sized. The gene calls are TRBV4-3 and TRBJ1-4; no clear D. The V gene lost 4 bases and the J gene lost 3 bases, with 9 bases spanning the gap. Germline lookup yields CDR1 LGHNA and CDR2 YSLEER. The CDR3 totals 14 residues. CDR3 residues: CASSPRGPNEKLFF. CDR3 nucleotide sequence: TGCGCCAGCAGCCCACGGGGTCCTAATGAAAAACTGTTTTTT.

In this sample, this clone turned up a few times. V usage is TRBV28 and J usage is TRBJ2-7; 7 bases are shared with TRBD2. J lost 0 bases, V lost 6 bases, and 17 bases had no gene match. Germline V gives CDR1 MDHEN, CDR2 SYDVKM. This CDR3 spans 18 amino acids. This CDR3 reads CASRPGGGGPENSYEQYF. CDR3 nucleotide sequence: TGTGCCAGCAGGCCTGGTGGGGGAGGGCCGGAAAACTCCTACGAGCAGTACTTC.

This chain connects TRBV28 to TRBJ2-1; D might be TRBD1 (6 bases). Trimming pared 4 bases from V and 4 bases from J, leaving 11 bases between. The CDR3 totals 14 residues. CDR1 is MDHEN, CDR2 SYDVKM, per germline. CDR3 in amino acids: CASSWSTGYNEQFF. Written as DNA, the CDR3 is TGTGCCAGCAGTTGGTCGACAGGATACAATGAGCAGTTCTTC. Full variable domain (outside the CDR3, taken from reference TRBV28 and TRBJ2-1): DVKVTQSSRYLVKRTGEKVFLECVQDMDHENMFWYRQDPGLGLRLIYFSYDVKMKEKGDIPEGYSVSREKKERFSLILESASTNQTSMYLCASSWSTGYNEQFFGPGTRLTVL.

V gene TRBV19 combines with J gene TRBJ2-2; D ambiguous. Per germline, CDR1 LNHDA and CDR2 SQIVND (reference sequence). The CDR3 has 12 residues. V shed 11 bases and J shed 1 base, with 8 bases lying between them. The CDR3 DNA sequence: TGTGCCGGCGGCAGGAACACCGGGGAGCTGTTTTTT. This gives the protein CAGGRNTGELFF.

V and J are TRBV19 and TRBJ2-1, with TRBD1 matching 7 bases. Germline V gene data show CDR1 as LNHDA and CDR2 as SQIVND (reference sequence). The length of the CDR3 is 15 residues. V lost 5 bases, J lost 6 bases, and 10 bases stayed unmatched. CDR3 residues: CASSATGTETNEQFF. CDR3 nucleotides: TGTGCCAGTAGTGCAACCGGGACAGAAACCAATGAGCAGTTCTTC.

The chain has TRBV7-2 and TRBJ1-6, with D unresolved. The CDR3 runs to 12 residues. V lost 5 bases and J lost 19, with 18 bases in between. Germline CDR1 is SGHTA and CDR2 is FQGNSA. The CDR3 loop is CASSASGPHIHF. CDR3 sequence (DNA): TGTGCCAGCAGCGCATCCGGGCCCCATATTCACTTT.

There are a few counts of this clone. The rearrangement links TRBV7-3 to TRBJ2-2; 10 bases align to TRBD2. Germline loops: CDR1 SGHTA, CDR2 FQGTGA. Trimming at V came to 5 bases and at J to 5 bases, leaving 11 bases not matched to a gene. This CDR3 has 17 residues. CDR3 sequence: CASSPSLAGAETGELFF. CDR3 sequence (DNA): TGTGCCAGCAGCCCATCCCTAGCGGGAGCGGAGACCGGGGAGCTGTTTTTT.

This clone was detected only a few times. The chain's CDR3 is CASSLEGNTEAFF. The CDR3 DNA sequence: TGCGCCAGCAGCTTGGAAGGGAACACTGAAGCTTTCTTT. The chain joins TRBV5-1 to TRBJ1-1; no clear D. The germline CDR1 and CDR2 sequences are SGHRS and YFSETQ. V shed 0 bases and J shed 1 base, with 4 bases lying between them. This CDR3 comprises 13 residues. Full variable domain (remainder filled in from reference TRBV5-1 and TRBJ1-1): KAGVTQTPRYLIKTRGQQVTLSCSPISGHRSVSWYQQTPGQGLQFLFEYFSETQRNKGNFPGRFSGRQFSNSRSEMNVSTLELGDSALYLCASSLEGNTEAFFGQGTRLTVV.

This clone was counted once. The chain has TRBV5-1 and TRBJ2-1, with 11 positions matching TRBD2. CDR1 is SGHRS, CDR2 YFSETQ, per germline. The CDR3 runs to 15 residues. J gave up 2 bases and V 5 bases, and 3 bases lay outside the gene matches. CDR3 DNA: TGCGCCAGCAGTGAGACTAGCGGGGCCTACAATGAGCAGTTCTTC. Encoded protein: CASSETSGAYNEQFF.

V gene TRBV11-3 combines with J gene TRBJ2-2; D call uncertain. Germline assignment: CDR1 SGHNT and CDR2 YENEEA. V lost 2 bases and J 4 bases, leaving 8 bases between the germline ends. The CDR3 runs 14 residues. The CDR3 reads CASSLTPTTGELFF. CDR3 DNA sequence: TGTGCCAGCAGCTTAACACCAACCACCGGGGAGCTGTTTTTT.

The chain uses TRBV7-2 and TRBJ1-4; D not resolved. Trimming removed 2 bases at V and 0 bases at J, with 7 bases between. CDR3 length: 15 residues. Germline values: CDR1 SGHTA, CDR2 FQGNSA. CDR3 in DNA: TGTGCCAGCAGCTTAACTCCCGCAACTAATGAAAAACTGTTTTTT. The encoded protein is CASSLTPATNEKLFF.

The genes are TRBV7-9 and TRBJ2-5; D might be TRBD1 or TRBD2, each matching 5 bases. The CDR3 spans 13 residues. Germline V CDR1 and CDR2: SEHNR, FQNEAQ (reference sequence). V was pared by 5 bases and J by 5 bases, with 12 bases between. This CDR3 is CASSLYEGETQYF. Here the CDR3 DNA reads TGTGCCAGCAGCCTTTACGAGGGGGAGACCCAGTACTTC.

The chain employs TRBV2 and TRBJ2-3; TRBD1 might be the D (6 bases). This CDR3 has 15 amino acids. Trimming took 2 bases from V and 1 from J, leaving 10 bases between them. The germline V gene has CDR1 SNHLY and CDR2 FYNNEI. CDR3 loop: CASSELRQGTDTQYF. The CDR3 nucleotides are TGTGCCAGCAGTGAACTTCGACAGGGCACAGATACGCAGTATTTT.

The V and J genes are TRBV30 and TRBJ1-1; 9 nucleotides agree with TRBD1. The CDR3 has 14 amino acids. Germline CDR1 GTSNPN, CDR2 SVGIG (reference sequence). V lost 3 bases and J lost 6; bases outside the gene matches: 8. CDR3 protein: CAWRDPGQGPEAFF. The CDR3 DNA follows: TGTGCCTGGAGAGACCCGGGACAGGGTCCTGAAGCTTTCTTT.

This chain connects TRBV11-2 to TRBJ1-4, with 9 bases matching TRBD1. V lost 5 bases to trimming and J lost 8 bases; unmatched junction nucleotides: 6. The CDR3 extends over 14 amino acids. The germline gives CDR1 SGHAT, CDR2 FQNNGV. The CDR3 loop reads CASSADRGSEKLFF. CDR3 sequence (DNA): TGTGCCAGCAGCGCGGACAGGGGATCAGAAAAACTGTTTTTT. Filled out from reference TRBV11-2 and TRBJ1-4, the complete variable domain reads EAGVAQSPRYKIIEKRQSVAFWCNPISGHATLYWYQQILGQGPKLLIQFQNNGVVDDSQLPKDRFSAERLKGVDSTLKIQPAKLEDSAVYLCASSADRGSEKLFFGSGTQLSVL.

The chain has TRBV9 and TRBJ1-4; no reliable D call. The CDR3 is made up of 14 amino acids. Germline-derived CDR1 and CDR2 are SGDLS and YYNGEE. The germline V and J ends were trimmed by 3 bases and 2 bases, with 8 bases remaining between them. The CDR3 DNA follows: TGTGCCAGCAGCGGGTCGGTCACTAATGAAAAACTGTTTTTT. Its protein is CASSGSVTNEKLFF. Combining the CDR3 with reference TRBV9 and TRBJ1-4 gives the whole variable domain DSGVTQTPKHLITATGQRVTLRCSPRSGDLSVYWYQQSLDQGLQFLIQYYNGEERAKGNILERFSAQQFPDLHSELNLSSLELGDSALYFCASSGSVTNEKLFFGSGTQLSVL.

By share of the sample, this clone is medium-sized (0.01 to 0.1%). The V gene is TRBV5-6, the J gene TRBJ2-1, with 9 bases lining up with TRBD1. The CDR3 is 16 residues long. In germline, CDR1 is SGHDT, CDR2 YYEEEE. Unmatched junction bases numbered 11, after V lost 2 bases and J lost 8 bases. The chain's CDR3 is CASSLIWDRVRYEQFF. In nucleotides, the CDR3 is TGTGCCAGCAGCTTAATCTGGGACAGGGTAAGATATGAGCAGTTCTTC.

The V and J genes are TRBV27 and TRBJ2-1, with 10 bases fitting TRBD1. Germline CDR1 MNHEY, CDR2 SMNVEV (reference sequence). J gave up 4 bases and V 5 bases, and 11 bases lay outside the gene matches. CDR3 size: 17 residues. The chain's CDR3 is CASSPRQGARNYNEQFF. CDR3 DNA sequence: TGTGCCAGCAGTCCAAGACAGGGGGCGAGGAATTACAATGAGCAGTTCTTC.

This chain joins TRBV4-3 and TRBJ2-3; no definite D call. CDR3 length: 13 residues. Trimming removed 2 bases from V and 4 bases from J, with 7 bases in between. CDR1 and CDR2 from the germline V gene are LGHNA and YSLEER. The CDR3 nucleotides are TGCGCCAGCAGCCAAAACAAAGCAGATACGCAGTATTTT. Its protein is CASSQNKADTQYF.

The genes are TRBV5-8 and TRBJ1-2; the match to TRBD1 covers 8 bases. Trimming removed 4 bases from V and 0 bases from J; junction bases left unmatched: 14. The CDR3 is made up of 18 amino acids. Germline lookup yields CDR1 SGHTS and CDR2 YDEGEE. This CDR3 is CASSHTSRGPTANYGYTF. Written as DNA, the CDR3 is TGTGCCAGCAGCCACACTTCCAGGGGGCCCACTGCTAACTATGGCTACACCTTC.

The chain has TRBV5-5 and TRBJ2-2; 10 bases line up with TRBD2. The J segment lost 6 bases and the V segment lost 4 bases, leaving 12 bases of the junction unmatched. The CDR3 sequence is 17 residues long. Germline lookup yields CDR1 SGHKS and CDR2 YYEKEE (reference sequence). The CDR3 reads CASSTGLAALGPGELFF. The CDR3 DNA sequence: TGTGCCAGCAGCACAGGACTAGCGGCCTTAGGGCCCGGGGAGCTGTTTTTT. The variable domain in full, completed from reference TRBV5-5 and TRBJ2-2, reads DAGVTQSPTHLIKTRGQQVTLRCSPISGHKSVSWYQQVLGQGPQFIFQYYEKEERGRGNFPDRFSARQFPNYSSELNVNALLLGDSALYLCASSTGLAALGPGELFFGEGSRLTVL.

The V and J genes are TRBV18 and TRBJ1-1; weak D call: TRBD1 (5 bases). The V and J ends lost 0 bases and 1 base respectively, with 6 bases between them. The length of the CDR3 is 14 residues. The germline gives CDR1 KGHSH, CDR2 LQKENI. This CDR3 reads CASSPPRANTEAFF. The CDR3 region has the DNA TGTGCCAGCTCACCACCCAGGGCGAACACTGAAGCTTTCTTT.

The gene calls are TRBV28 and TRBJ1-5; D possibly corresponds to TRBD1 (6 bases). V was cut by 4 bases and J by 0 bases, with 19 bases left in between. The CDR3 totals 18 residues. Germline values: CDR1 MDHEN, CDR2 SYDVKM. This CDR3 is CASSSEDTGYHSNQPQHF. The CDR3 coding sequence is TGTGCCAGCAGTTCGGAGGATACAGGGTACCATAGCAATCAGCCCCAGCATTTT.

In this sample, this clone turned up a few times. The V call is TRBV7-8, the J call TRBJ1-2, with D possibly being TRBD1 (6 bases). Germline V lookup: CDR1 SGHVS, CDR2 FQNEAQ. V lost 4 bases and J 3 bases, leaving 15 bases between the germline ends. This CDR3 is built from 15 residues. CDR3 amino acids: CASSYLQGMDYGYTF. The CDR3 bases are TGTGCCAGCAGCTACCTACAGGGAATGGACTATGGCTACACCTTC.

CDR3 in amino acids: CASSRDYSYEQYF. CDR3 sequence (DNA): TGTGCCAGCAGCCGGGACTACTCCTACGAGCAGTACTTC. The rearrangement links TRBV5-4 to TRBJ2-7; TRBD2 aligns across 7 bases. This CDR3 is 13 amino acids long. The V and J ends lost 4 bases and 0 bases, in that order; junction bases with no gene match: 1. Germline-derived CDR1 and CDR2 are SGHNT and YYREEE (reference sequence).

The CDR3 sequence is CASSRDRGRVGYTF. In DNA, the CDR3 is TGTGCCAGCAGCCGGGACAGGGGGAGGGTGGGCTACACCTTC. The chain recombines TRBV7-2 with TRBJ1-2; 11 bases agree with TRBD1. Germline V gene sequence: CDR1 SGHTA, CDR2 FQGNSA. The CDR3 is 14 residues long. Unmatched junction bases numbered 7, after V lost 5 bases and J lost 8 bases.